This note documents a single T cell receptor beta chain sequence. The data were taken from a study of cytomegalovirus exposure and HLA in healthy donors. The CDR3 is made up of 15 amino acids. Germline CDR1 MNHNS, CDR2 SASEGT. With 2 bases clipped from V and 8 bases from J, the junction kept 11 bases outside the gene matches. PCR amplification relied on 60 Vbeta primers (plus 13 Jbeta primers). Clones were read by immunoSEQ multiplex PCR, and TCRdb kept only the in-frame ones, dropping some. The top ten clones hold about 0.72% of a sample with about 180,000 clones, around 80% of them seen once. This TCR derives from a woman aged 40-49 years in good health and CMV-seronegative. The sequencing sample was made of PBMCs. The chain couples TRBV6-1 to TRBJ1-2; 7 positions match TRBD1. The CDR3 loop reads CASSEPRTGKVGYTF. For the CDR3, the DNA is TGTGCCAGCAGTGAACCCAGGACAGGCAAGGTAGGCTACACCTTC.